Detailed here is one TCR beta chain. The sample comes from a study of CD8 T cells in Susac syndrome. V was trimmed by 0 bases and J by 10 bases, leaving 15 bases between them. This CDR3 region has 15 residues. The germline V gene encodes CDR1 SGHDN and CDR2 FVKESK. Reverse transcription of roughly 0.45 to 1 ug RNA was carried out with random hexamers. A multiplex approach, immunoSEQ multiplex PCR, amplified TCR beta CDR3 across 54 Vbeta and 13 Jbeta. Each CDR3 protein is one row after TCRdb ran MiXCR on the immunoSEQ multiplex PCR reads. The table lists 150,000 to 190,000 distinct CDR3 sequences, 95% of them singletons.

The receptor was isolated from a human donor with Susac syndrome. The rearrangement links TRBV14 to TRBJ1-4; D remains unclear. Sequenced sample: CD4+ T cells from PBMCs. The CDR3 here is CASSQDNRSLGKLFF. The CDR3 DNA reads TGTGCCAGCAGCCAAGATAATAGGTCCTTGGGAAAACTGTTTTTT.